The sequence of this T cell receptor beta chain was determined in a study of T-cell memory formation after mild COVID-19. TCRdb reprocessed the 5' RACE reads with MiXCR, giving one entry per CDR3 protein. Among 350,000 or so distinct CDR3 sequences, less than 25% were seen once, and the ten largest hold 21%. Germline-derived CDR1 and CDR2 are DFQATT and SNEGSKA (reference sequence). The CDR3 extends over 12 amino acids. V was trimmed by 6 bases and J by 4 bases, leaving 12 bases between them. The V and J genes are TRBV20-1 and TRBJ1-2, with a possible D match to TRBD1 (5 bases). The sample taken for sequencing was PBMCs or a T cell subset sorted from them (not recorded which). The sequence was obtained from a man between 18 and 35 years old who had mild COVID-19 (a few samples of this study predate the infection). Cell type and time point are not known. The CDR3 protein is CSAPRGSYGYTF. CDR3 in DNA: TGCAGTGCCCCCCGGGGCAGCTATGGCTACACCTTC.